This is a list of T cell receptor beta chains from one sample in a study of cytomegalovirus exposure and HLA in healthy donors. Sequencing was performed with immunoSEQ multiplex PCR; in TCRdb, only in-frame clones are kept and a portion is missing. There are around 120,000 clones in the sample; 88% occur only once, and 1.5% to 2% lies in the top ten. Sequencing input: PBMCs. All receptors derive from a man aged 18 to 29 in good health and CMV-seronegative. Both conserved end residues are part of each CDR3. The D gene is left open where the match is weak. Expanded clones are given a class, and other clones once, few, many or no size at all.

d_call	clone_size	v_call	j_call	cdr3_aa
-	-	TRBV4-3	TRBJ2-2	CASSQAHRDTGELFF
-	-	TRBV28	TRBJ1-2	CASSLEQGYGYTF
-	-	TRBV28	TRBJ2-3	CASSRPGYLLAADAQYF
-	-	TRBV18	TRBJ1-1	CASSAPQGIVTEAFF
TRBD1	-	TRBV30	TRBJ2-7	CAFTQDRGSYEQYF
-	-	TRBV10-3	TRBJ2-7	CATQGLNTYEQYF
-	-	TRBV19	TRBJ1-2	CASAPSMAGYTF
TRBD2	-	TRBV27	TRBJ2-7	CASRAAGTSGSEQYF
TRBD2	-	TRBV4-1	TRBJ2-2	CASSQPSGRALNTGELFF
-	-	TRBV5-1	TRBJ2-7	CASSLVQGLIYEQYF
-	-	TRBV19	TRBJ2-3	CASSDMGPLRSTDTQYF
-	-	TRBV14	TRBJ2-7	CASSRRYEQYF
-	-	TRBV18	TRBJ1-2	CASSPRGVLGYTF
TRBD2	once	TRBV30	TRBJ2-5	CAWRSLSGAGGTQYF
TRBD1	-	TRBV23-1	TRBJ1-5	CASSQVDREREFQDQPQHF
TRBD1	-	TRBV5-1	TRBJ2-7	CASSSSGTGTYEQYF
-	-	TRBV11-3	TRBJ1-3	CASSLGQANSGNTIYF
TRBD1	-	TRBV4-1	TRBJ1-1	CASSQAGTGQVGDTEAFF
-	-	TRBV2	TRBJ2-3	CATAFAITDTQYF